This entry is about one T cell receptor beta chain. Its target is unknown. Only in-frame clones appear in the TCRdb table, and some are missing; sequencing was by immunoSEQ multiplex PCR. This sample carries just over 90,000 clones, roughly nine tenths of them seen once, and the ten largest clones take under 3%. This entry belongs to a study of T cell responses to AZD1222 COVID-19 vaccine. In germline, CDR1 is KGHSH, CDR2 LQKENI. The CDR3 has 14 residues. After removal of 4 bases from V and 6 bases from J, the junction contained 8 bases not matched to a gene. Study findings and constraints: Donors, mostly white British, included more females; clonal diversity was possibly underestimated.

The source is an adult who received the AZD1222 COVID-19 vaccine. Material: peripheral blood, obtained 28 days after the second AZD1222 dose. The V gene is TRBV18, the J gene TRBJ1-2; 7 nucleotides agree with TRBD1. Here the CDR3 DNA reads TGTGCCAGCTCACAACTCGACAGGGCCGATGGCTACACCTTC. This sequence encodes CASSQLDRADGYTF.